Shown below are 24 T cell receptor beta chains from a single sample sequenced in a study of cytomegalovirus exposure and HLA in healthy donors (dated by TCRdb to the late 2010s). Libraries came from the immunoSEQ multiplex PCR assay. For the multiplex PCR, a mixture combining 60 forward primers for TCR Vbeta segments and 13 reverse primers for TCR Jbeta segments was used. TCRdb carries this immuneACCESS record with in-frame sequences only. Its versions omit some clonotypes, under half of them owing to an unresolved V gene in the studies checked, with the rest unexplained. The table of this sample itemizes fewer than 85,000 clones. Under 4% of the sample is in the top ten clones. What was sequenced was PBMCs. The source of these receptors is a female donor in good health and CMV-seropositive.

This chain uses TRBV5-1 with TRBJ1-1; D unclear. Germline values: CDR1 SGHRS, CDR2 YFSETQ. CDR3 length equals 14 residues. The V end was cut by 3 bases, the J end by 4 bases, with 13 bases between. CDR3: CASSSTPRFTEAFF. The CDR3 DNA reads TGCGCCAGCAGCTCCACACCGAGGTTCACTGAAGCTTTCTTT.

The rearrangement links TRBV4-3 to TRBJ2-3; TRBD2 agrees at 10 bases. Germline V gene data show CDR1 as LGHNA and CDR2 as YSLEER. V dropped 0 bases and J dropped 1; count of bases not matched to a gene: 7. The CDR3 is made up of 18 amino acids. CDR3 coding DNA: TGCGCCAGCAGCCAAGACGTCATAGCGGGGGGACGCACAGATACGCAGTATTTT. As protein: CASSQDVIAGGRTDTQYF.

The rearrangement links TRBV4-3 to TRBJ1-5; no firm D call. Germline V gene data show CDR1 as LGHNA and CDR2 as YSLEER. V lost 0 bases, J lost 3 bases, and 9 bases lay in between. CDR3 size: 15 residues. CDR3 region: CASSQDGRSNQPQHF. The CDR3 bases are TGCGCCAGCAGCCAAGATGGCAGGTCCAATCAGCCCCAGCATTTT.

About this clone itself: A read error may account for a junction end that differs from germline. The rearrangement uses TRBV18 and TRBJ2-3, with 11 bases matching TRBD1. Germline V gives CDR1 KGHSH, CDR2 LQKENI. The CDR3 totals 18 residues. The CDR3 sequence is CASSPYTGQGATGDKQYF. The CDR3 DNA sequence: TGTGCCAGCTCACCCTATACCGGACAGGGGGCCACGGGAGATAAGCAGTATTTT.

The V and J genes are TRBV4-2 and TRBJ2-3; TRBD1 might be the D (6 bases). The CDR3 length is 14 residues. CDR1 LGHNA and CDR2 YNFKEQ come from the germline V gene. V gave up 3 bases and J gave up 0 bases, with 7 bases separating them. CDR3 residues: CASSQGQSTDTQYF. Here the CDR3 DNA reads TGTGCCAGCAGCCAGGGACAAAGCACAGATACGCAGTATTTT.

This sequence joins TRBV5-1 and TRBJ2-5, with D perhaps matching TRBD1 (7 bases). V gave up 2 bases and J gave up 5 bases, with 13 bases separating them. The CDR3 totals 14 residues. Looked up from germline, CDR1 is SGHRS and CDR2 is YFSETQ. DNA for the CDR3: TGCGCCAGCAGCTTTACAGGGGCGGGGGAGACCCAGTACTTC. Encoded protein: CASSFTGAGETQYF.

The chain employs TRBV10-3 and TRBJ2-3; the D gene is possibly TRBD2 (6 bases). CDR3 length: 14 amino acids. Germline V gives CDR1 ENHRY, CDR2 SYGVKD. V shed 6 bases and J shed 1 base, with 11 bases lying between them. The CDR3 is CAIRGLGGTDTQYF. The CDR3 DNA is TGTGCCATCAGGGGACTGGGAGGCACAGATACGCAGTATTTT.

The chain combines TRBV19 with TRBJ2-5, with 7 bases aligning to TRBD2. In germline, CDR1 is LNHDA, CDR2 SQIVND (reference sequence). CDR3 size: 14 residues. Trimming took 4 bases from V and 5 from J; bases not matched to a gene: 7. DNA for the CDR3: TGTGCCAGTAGTAGAGATGGTAGCGGGGAGACCCAGTACTTC. It yields the protein CASSRDGSGETQYF.

The genes are TRBV18 and TRBJ1-1; no firm D call. CDR3 length: 14 amino acids. Germline V lookup: CDR1 KGHSH, CDR2 LQKENI. Trimming took off 2 bases at V and 1 base at J, with 8 bases between the two ends. The CDR3 protein is CASSPGLGNTEAFF. The CDR3 nucleotides read TGTGCCAGCTCACCAGGGCTGGGGAACACTGAAGCTTTCTTT. Based on the CDR3 plus reference TRBV18 and TRBJ1-1, the full variable domain is NAGVMQNPRHLVRRRGQEARLRCSPMKGHSHVYWYRQLPEEGLKFMVYLQKENIIDESGMPKERFSAEFPKEGPSILRIQQVVRGDSAAYFCASSPGLGNTEAFFGQGTRLTVV.

The chain employs TRBV6-5 and TRBJ2-7, with TRBD1 matching over 7 bases. Losses at the gene ends were 4 bases for V and 5 bases for J; bases not matched to a gene: 8. The CDR3 sequence is 14 residues long. CDR1 is MNHEY and CDR2 is SVGAGI in the germline V gene. Here the CDR3 DNA reads TGTGCCAGCAGTTTACAGGGGCGCAGCGACGAGCAGTACTTC. It yields the protein CASSLQGRSDEQYF.

The chain links TRBV7-9 to TRBJ2-7; 7 bases match TRBD2. With 5 bases clipped from V and 0 bases from J, the junction kept 16 bases outside the gene matches. Germline CDR1 is SEHNR and CDR2 is FQNEAQ (reference sequence). The CDR3 loop spans 18 amino acids. The CDR3 sequence: CASSPGLTRPGSSYEQYF. DNA for the CDR3: TGTGCCAGCAGCCCGGGACTAACCAGACCCGGGAGCTCCTACGAGCAGTACTTC.

The rearrangement uses TRBV7-9 and TRBJ2-7; D remains ambiguous. Germline V gene lookup returns CDR1 SEHNR and CDR2 FQNEAQ (reference sequence). V lost 5 bases and J lost 3, with 8 bases in between. The CDR3 runs to 12 residues. The CDR3 spells CASSLSFYEQYF. The CDR3 region has the DNA TGTGCCAGCAGCCTTAGCTTCTACGAGCAGTACTTC.

The rearrangement joins TRBV19 to TRBJ1-1; 8 bases fit TRBD1. The V gene end was trimmed by 3 bases and the J gene end by 5 bases; junction bases not matched to a gene: 5. The CDR3 runs 14 residues. CDR1 LNHDA and CDR2 SQIVND come from the germline V gene (reference sequence). The CDR3 is CASSMGQERTEAFF. The CDR3 coding sequence is TGTGCCAGTAGTATGGGACAGGAGAGAACTGAAGCTTTCTTT. The full variable domain, its missing parts supplied by reference TRBV19 and TRBJ1-1, is DGGITQSPKYLFRKEGQNVTLSCEQNLNHDAMYWYRQDPGQGLRLIYYSQIVNDFQKGDIAEGYSVSREKKESFPLTVTSAQKNPTAFYLCASSMGQERTEAFFGQGTRLTVV.

The genes are TRBV5-6 and TRBJ1-4; no clear D gene. The CDR3 runs to 13 residues. V lost 4 bases and J lost 6, with 10 bases in between. Germline CDR1 SGHDT, CDR2 YYEEEE. The CDR3 region is CASSRRGHEKLFF. Here the CDR3 DNA reads TGTGCCAGCAGCAGGCGAGGGCATGAAAAACTGTTTTTT.

The CDR3 here is CASSPRGSLSHGELFF. CDR3 nucleotide sequence: TGTGCCAGCAGTCCACGAGGGTCGTTATCGCACGGGGAGCTGTTTTTT. The rearrangement uses TRBV28 and TRBJ2-2; D may be TRBD2 (5 bases). The CDR3 loop spans 16 amino acids. Germline V lookup: CDR1 MDHEN, CDR2 SYDVKM. Trimming stripped 5 bases from V and 7 bases from J, with 20 bases between.

The chain recombines TRBV5-1 with TRBJ2-6, with D possibly matching TRBD1 (6 bases). Germline loops: CDR1 SGHRS, CDR2 YFSETQ. V was cut by 1 base and J by 4 bases, with 15 bases left in between. This CDR3 comprises 17 residues. The CDR3 DNA reads TGCGCCAGCAGCTTGTACAGGGTTACGGACGGGGCCAACGTCCTGACTTTC. Encoded protein: CASSLYRVTDGANVLTF. Full variable domain (outside the CDR3, taken from reference TRBV5-1 and TRBJ2-6): KAGVTQTPRYLIKTRGQQVTLSCSPISGHRSVSWYQQTPGQGLQFLFEYFSETQRNKGNFPGRFSGRQFSNSRSEMNVSTLELGDSALYLCASSLYRVTDGANVLTFGAGSRLTVL.

The chain is built from TRBV5-5 and TRBJ1-2; a possible D gene is TRBD1 (6 bases). The CDR3 has 14 residues. The germline V gene has CDR1 SGHKS and CDR2 YYEKEE (reference sequence). V lost 0 bases and J lost 13, with 19 bases in between. CDR3 in DNA: TGTGCCAGCAGCTTGGTCCAAGGACAGCCGCGCGGCACCTTC. Its protein product is CASSLVQGQPRGTF.

The gene calls are TRBV11-2 and TRBJ2-3; D is ambiguous. The CDR3 extends over 13 amino acids. V shed 4 bases and J shed 6 bases, with 11 bases lying between them. Germline V gene data show CDR1 as SGHAT and CDR2 as FQNNGV. CDR3 amino acids: CASSSSVRDTQYF. CDR3 DNA sequence: TGTGCCAGCAGCTCATCGGTGCGGGATACGCAGTATTTT.

V gene TRBV27 combines with J gene TRBJ1-4; 7 bases align to TRBD1. This CDR3 comprises 14 residues. CDR1 and CDR2 (germline): MNHEY, SMNVEV (reference sequence). V dropped 4 bases and J dropped 1; count of bases not matched to a gene: 0. The CDR3 spells CASSYRGTNEKLFF. CDR3 in DNA: TGTGCCAGCAGTTACAGGGGAACTAATGAAAAACTGTTTTTT. Together with reference TRBV27 and TRBJ1-4, the CDR3 gives the full variable domain: EAQVTQNPRYLITVTGKKLTVTCSQNMNHEYMSWYRQDPGLGLRQIYYSMNVEVTDKGDVPEGYKVSRKEKRNFPLILESPSPNQTSLYFCASSYRGTNEKLFFGSGTQLSVL.

The chain combines TRBV7-2 with TRBJ1-1; D is undetermined. The CDR3 length is 14 residues. Germline loops: CDR1 SGHTA, CDR2 FQGNSA. Between the trimmed V and J ends, which lost 5 bases and 5 bases, there was a span of 15 bases. CDR3 sequence (DNA): TGTGCCAGCAGCCCGACGGGGAGGAGTACTGAAGCTTTCTTT. It encodes CASSPTGRSTEAFF.

The chain is built from TRBV15 and TRBJ1-5; D is possibly TRBD1 (6 bases). Trimming left V 6 bases short and J 7 bases short, with 16 bases between. Germline CDR1 LNHNV, CDR2 YYDKDF (reference sequence). The CDR3 has 14 residues. The CDR3 DNA reads as TGTGCCACCAGTAAGAGAGGGGGGGCGCAGCCCCAGCATTTT. Amino acids: CATSKRGGAQPQHF. Using reference TRBV15 and TRBJ1-5 for the parts outside the CDR3, the full variable domain is DAMVIQNPRYQVTQFGKPVTLSCSQTLNHNVMYWYQQKSSQAPKLLFHYYDKDFNNEADTPDNFQSRRPNTSFCFLDIRSPGLGDTAMYLCATSKRGGAQPQHFGDGTRLSIL.

V is TRBV19 and J is TRBJ2-7; D perhaps matches TRBD1 (5 bases). V was cut by 3 bases and J by 5 bases, with 14 bases left in between. The CDR3 is made up of 14 amino acids. Germline lookup yields CDR1 LNHDA and CDR2 SQIVND (reference sequence). The CDR3 sequence is CASSIQGANDEQYF. The CDR3, as DNA: TGTGCCAGTAGTATCCAAGGGGCAAACGACGAGCAGTACTTC. The full variable domain, in which reference TRBV19 and TRBJ2-7 provide the parts outside the CDR3, is DGGITQSPKYLFRKEGQNVTLSCEQNLNHDAMYWYRQDPGQGLRLIYYSQIVNDFQKGDIAEGYSVSREKKESFPLTVTSAQKNPTAFYLCASSIQGANDEQYFGPGTRLTVT.

The V and J genes are TRBV19 and TRBJ2-1, with TRBD1 matching over 12 bases. Germline loops: CDR1 LNHDA, CDR2 SQIVND (reference sequence). This CDR3 has 15 amino acids. Trimming at V came to 4 bases and at J to 7 bases, leaving 5 bases not matched to a gene. CDR3 protein: CASSRDRGRLNEQFF. As DNA, the CDR3 is TGTGCCAGTAGTAGGGACAGGGGGCGATTGAATGAGCAGTTCTTC.

The chain employs TRBV18 and TRBJ1-5; tentatively, D is TRBD1 (5 bases). The germline V gene encodes CDR1 KGHSH and CDR2 LQKENI. The CDR3 totals 15 residues. The V gene lost 2 bases and the J gene lost 3 bases, with 11 bases spanning the gap. CDR3 DNA sequence: TGTGCCAGCTCACCAACGAAGGGGATCAATCAGCCCCAGCATTTT. Protein sequence: CASSPTKGINQPQHF. Filled out from reference TRBV18 and TRBJ1-5, the complete variable domain reads NAGVMQNPRHLVRRRGQEARLRCSPMKGHSHVYWYRQLPEEGLKFMVYLQKENIIDESGMPKERFSAEFPKEGPSILRIQQVVRGDSAAYFCASSPTKGINQPQHFGDGTRLSIL.